This T cell receptor beta chain appears in the sequencing data of a study of cytomegalovirus exposure and HLA in healthy donors. Study outcomes and limitations: Rarity characterized most TCR sequences, yet some public TCRs appeared in many donors. Reported performance of the classifier showed diagnosis of cytomegalovirus status with high specificity and sensitivity. Subsequent analysis found a tendency for first-cohort TCR clusters to co-occur within the 90 to 150 validation repertoires. In vitro checks showed that a few CMV-associated chains really do target CMV antigens.

Using immunoSEQ multiplex PCR, the repertoire was profiled, and TCRdb retains in-frame clones only, with some absent. The sample carries fewer than 100,000 clones, roughly 94% recorded once. Note on this clone: Its specificity is unknown.

This TCR was sampled from a woman under 30 in good health and CMV-seropositive. What was sequenced was PBMCs.

The CDR3 loop reads CASSLQGHEQYF. The CDR3 DNA sequence: TGTGCCAGCAGCCTACAGGGGCACGAGCAGTACTTC. The rearrangement uses TRBV25-1 and TRBJ2-7, with 7 positions matching TRBD1. CDR1 is MGHDK and CDR2 is SYGVNS in the germline V gene. V lost 6 bases, J lost 5 bases, and 4 bases stayed unmatched. CDR3 length: 12 residues.